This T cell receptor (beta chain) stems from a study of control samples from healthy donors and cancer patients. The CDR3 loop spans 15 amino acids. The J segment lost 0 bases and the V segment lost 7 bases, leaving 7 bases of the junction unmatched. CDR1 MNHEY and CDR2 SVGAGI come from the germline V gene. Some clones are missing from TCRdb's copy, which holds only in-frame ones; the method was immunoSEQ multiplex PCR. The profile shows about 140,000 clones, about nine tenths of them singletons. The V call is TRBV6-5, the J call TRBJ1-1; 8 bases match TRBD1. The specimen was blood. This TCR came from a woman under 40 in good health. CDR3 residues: CASNRGTGMNTEAFF. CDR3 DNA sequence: TGTGCCAGCAACCGGGGGACAGGCATGAACACTGAAGCTTTCTTT.